The clone carrying this T cell receptor beta chain has a count of ten or more. Its antigen is undetermined. By quantitative 5'-RACE with molecular barcodes, the TCR beta libraries were made. Via MiXCR, TCRdb re-called the 5' RACE reads, giving one row per CDR3 protein. The table includes approximately 250,000 distinct CDR3 sequences, approximately 8.4% detected once. V was shortened by 3 bases and J by 9 bases, with 11 bases between the two germline ends. Germline loops: CDR1 SGHDT, CDR2 YYEEEE. The CDR3 is 12 residues long. The sample belongs to a study of CD8 T cells in ankylosing spondylitis. Study-level results: Reports say disease-linked clones showed up significantly more in matched ankylosing spondylitis synovial fluid. Certain motif variants had earlier appeared in reactive arthritis synovial fluid and blood.

The receptor was isolated from a female donor with ankylosing spondylitis or in good health (not recorded which). V and J are TRBV5-6 and TRBJ2-3; D unclear. The sequenced material came from blood, either unsorted or a sorted T cell fraction (not recorded which). The CDR3 protein is CASSSTTATQYF. The CDR3 bases are TGTGCCAGCAGCTCCACTACAGCCACGCAGTATTTT. Full variable domain (remainder filled in from reference TRBV5-6 and TRBJ2-3): DAGVTQSPTHLIKTRGQQVTLRCSPKSGHDTVSWYQQALGQGPQFIFQYYEEEERQRGNFPDRFSGHQFPNYSSELNVNALLLGDSALYLCASSSTTATQYFGPGTRLTVL.